Presented here are 32 T cell receptor beta chains from one specimen sequenced in a study of human T cells and chemical hapten exposure. This sample's time point: healthy volunteer bleed at 2 weeks. Unseparated into fractions, whole blood served as the source from which total RNA was extracted. TCRdb processed the RACE reads anew with MiXCR; each CDR3 protein has one entry. The sample has tens of thousands of distinct CDR3 sequences, over 3.5% seen once. Material: whole blood. These receptors were obtained from a female donor in good health. Some clones in this sample may be carry-over from other donors' samples.

This clonotype was detected only a few times. V usage is TRBV11-3 and J usage is TRBJ2-2; possible D gene TRBD2, 5 bases. V was cut by 1 base and J by 1 base, with 10 bases left in between. Germline V gene lookup returns CDR1 SGHNT and CDR2 YENEEA. CDR3 length: 16 amino acids. This CDR3 is CASSLVLGRNTGELFF. CDR3 DNA sequence: TGTGCCAGCAGCTTAGTTCTGGGGAGGAACACCGGGGAGCTGTTTTTT.

This clonotype was recorded many times. The V gene is TRBV7-3, the J gene TRBJ1-6; D gene ambiguous. V lost 4 bases and J 7 bases, leaving 8 bases between the germline ends. The CDR3 totals 13 residues. Germline CDR1 reads SGHTA; CDR2 reads FQGTGA. CDR3 coding DNA: TGTGCCAGCAGCTCGCATTACAATTCACCCCTCCACTTT. This translates into CASSSHYNSPLHF.

In its sample, this clonotype was seen many times. This chain uses TRBV4-2 with TRBJ1-1; the match to TRBD1 covers 7 bases. Germline lookup yields CDR1 LGHNA and CDR2 YNFKEQ. The J segment lost 5 bases and the V segment lost 5 bases, leaving 8 bases of the junction unmatched. The length of the CDR3 is 14 residues. The CDR3 nucleotides read TGTGCCAGCAGCTTACCAGGGGGGGAGACTGAAGCTTTCTTT. Amino acids: CASSLPGGETEAFF.

This clonotype occurred many times. The chain combines TRBV12-3 or TRBV12-4 with TRBJ1-3; D unclear. This CDR3 comprises 18 residues. Between the trimmed V and J ends, which lost 3 bases and 0 bases, there was a span of 18 bases. The CDR3 nucleotides read TGTGCCAGCAGTTTTCTGGAAGGGATAACGCACTCTGGAAACACCATATATTTT. This sequence encodes CASSFLEGITHSGNTIYF.

This clonotype occurred many times. The chain employs TRBV6-2 or TRBV6-3 and TRBJ2-7; unclear D gene. This CDR3 comprises 15 residues. CDR1 is MNHEY and CDR2 is SVGEGT in the germline V gene. Trimming removed 4 bases at V and 1 base at J, with 14 bases between. CDR3 DNA sequence: TGTGCCAGCAGTTCAGGTCTCTACGGGTCCTACGAGCAGTACTTC. It yields the protein CASSSGLYGSYEQYF.

This clonotype occurred many times. The genes are TRBV10-3 and TRBJ1-1; 8 bases fit TRBD1. J was trimmed by 3 bases and V by 3 bases; bases with no gene match: 6. Germline CDR1 ENHRY, CDR2 SYGVKD. The CDR3 has 15 residues. The CDR3: CAISDYGTGYTEAFF. CDR3 nucleotides: TGTGCCATCAGTGACTACGGGACAGGTTACACTGAAGCTTTCTTT.

This clonotype has more than one count but fewer than ten. The chain links TRBV5-1 to TRBJ2-5; D perhaps matches TRBD2 (7 bases). Germline values: CDR1 SGHRS, CDR2 YFSETQ. Trimming cost V 1 base and J 2 bases, with 12 bases left between them. The CDR3 is 15 amino acids. Here the CDR3 reads CASSLSSGTQETQYF. CDR3 nucleotides: TGCGCCAGCAGCTTGAGCAGCGGGACACAAGAGACCCAGTACTTC.

This clonotype was counted only a few times. V gene TRBV14 combines with J gene TRBJ2-3; 8 nucleotides match TRBD2. V lost 5 bases, J lost 5 bases, and 9 bases stayed unmatched. This CDR3 contains 15 residues. The germline CDR1 and CDR2 sequences are SGHDN and FVKESK. The CDR3 loop reads CASSFLAGWLDTQYF. For the CDR3, the DNA is TGTGCCAGCAGCTTCCTAGCGGGCTGGTTAGATACGCAGTATTTT.

This clonotype was found many times. J is TRBJ1-1 and V is TRBV7-9; D uncertain. CDR1 and CDR2 from the germline V gene are SEHNR and FQNEAQ (reference sequence). V lost 1 base, J lost 5 bases, and 8 bases lay in between. The CDR3 consists of 13 residues. CDR3 loop: CASSLDRTTEAFF. CDR3 nucleotides: TGTGCCAGCAGCTTAGATCGAACAACTGAAGCTTTCTTT.

This clonotype showed up just a few times. The rearrangement uses TRBV7-8 and TRBJ2-7; D is unclear. This CDR3 has 15 amino acids. V lost 7 bases and J lost 2, with 18 bases in between. In germline, CDR1 is SGHVS, CDR2 FQNEAQ. CDR3: CASTPSAARPYEQYF. The CDR3 bases are TGTGCCAGCACCCCATCGGCCGCGCGGCCCTACGAGCAGTACTTC.

This clonotype was counted at least ten times. The J gene is TRBJ2-7, the V gene TRBV5-6, with D tentatively TRBD1 (6 bases). CDR3 length: 14 residues. Trimming stripped 0 bases from V and 5 bases from J, with 12 bases between. Germline V gene sequence: CDR1 SGHDT, CDR2 YYEEEE. CDR3 sequence (DNA): TGTGCCAGCAGCTTGGTTGCCCCAGGGGACGAGCAGTACTTC. This translates into CASSLVAPGDEQYF.

On this clonotype: This may come from a read error, since a much larger clone is one base off. The V call is TRBV5-1, the J call TRBJ1-4; D perhaps matches TRBD1 (5 bases). The germline V gene encodes CDR1 SGHRS and CDR2 YFSETQ. This CDR3 has 17 amino acids. In DNA, the CDR3 is TGCGCCAGCAGCTTGGGGCAGGGACTTTCAACTAATAAAAAACTGTTTTTT. Protein product: CASSLGQGLSTNKKLFF.

The rearrangement links TRBV2 to TRBJ1-5; TRBD1 agrees at 10 bases. This CDR3 comprises 15 residues. J gave up 5 bases and V 8 bases, and 9 bases lay outside the gene matches. Germline CDR1 reads SNHLY; CDR2 reads FYNNEI. CDR3 in amino acids: CASGWTGTGDQPQHF. The CDR3 DNA sequence: TGTGCCAGCGGCTGGACAGGGACAGGGGATCAGCCCCAGCATTTT.

This clonotype was observed at least ten times. V gene TRBV12-5 combines with J gene TRBJ2-7, with TRBD2 identical over 10 bases. This CDR3 region has 18 residues. Germline V gives CDR1 LGHNT, CDR2 FRNRAP. V trimming: 1 base; J trimming: 0 bases; junction bases outside the gene matches: 9. The CDR3 reads CASGLDPFRTSGSYEQYF. The CDR3 DNA follows: TGTGCTAGTGGTTTGGACCCCTTTAGGACTAGCGGCTCCTACGAGCAGTACTTC.

There are a few counts of this clonotype. V gene TRBV6-2 or TRBV6-3 combines with J gene TRBJ2-4, with D perhaps TRBD1 (5 bases). Germline CDR1 is MNHEY and CDR2 is SVGEGT. The CDR3 consists of 15 residues. V was trimmed by 2 bases and J by 0 bases, leaving 8 bases between them. As DNA, the CDR3 is TGTGCCAGCAGTTACGACAGACTAGCCAAAAACATTCAGTACTTC. This encodes CASSYDRLAKNIQYF.

This clonotype was seen more than once but under ten times. The rearrangement joins TRBV21-1 to TRBJ2-7; the table names TRBD2, a call not compared with the DNA. TRBV21-1 constitutes a pseudogene. The CDR3 extends over 15 amino acids. The chain's CDR3 is CASSKSPGAGAGGYF. As DNA, the CDR3 is TGTGCCAGCAGCAAATCCCCTGGTGCGGGGGCGGGAGGATACTTC.

This clonotype came up many times. CDR3 bases: TGCGCCAGCAGCTTGGTGACAGGTCATAGTTCACCCCTCCACTTT. This sequence encodes CASSLVTGHSSPLHF. V usage is TRBV5-1 and J usage is TRBJ1-6, with a tentative D call TRBD1 (6 bases). CDR1 is SGHRS, CDR2 YFSETQ, per germline. V was cut by 0 bases and J by 9 bases, with 13 bases left in between. This CDR3 is built from 15 residues.

Many counts were recorded for this clonotype. The V gene is TRBV21-1, the J gene TRBJ2-7; TRBD1 reflects the table's D call only, with no check against the DNA. TRBV21-1 is recorded as a pseudogene. The CDR3 is 11 amino acids. The CDR3: CASSKEGWPYF. The CDR3 bases are TGTGCCAGCAGCAAAGAGGGGTGGCCGTACTTC.

This clonotype was counted ten times or more. The CDR3 loop is CASGRTGSEQYF. The CDR3 DNA is TGTGCCAGCGGGAGAACGGGGAGCGAGCAGTACTTC. The rearrangement joins TRBV6-6 to TRBJ2-7; weak D call: TRBD2 (5 bases). Trimming removed 8 bases from V and 6 bases from J, with 14 bases in between. CDR3 length: 12 residues. Germline loops: CDR1 MNHNY, CDR2 SVGAGI (reference sequence).

This clonotype was seen a handful of times. This rearrangement joins TRBV27 to TRBJ1-6; 9 bases map to TRBD1. Germline V gene sequence: CDR1 MNHEY, CDR2 SMNVEV (reference sequence). This CDR3 region has 12 residues. Trimming removed 6 bases from V and 9 bases from J; junction bases left unmatched: 0. DNA for the CDR3: TGTGCCAGCAGGGGACAGGGTTCACCCCTCCACTTT. Its translation is CASRGQGSPLHF.

This clonotype was seen only a few times. The chain couples TRBV20-1 to TRBJ2-7; 8 nucleotides agree with TRBD1. V trimming: 6 bases; J trimming: 5 bases; junction bases outside the gene matches: 12. In germline, CDR1 is DFQATT, CDR2 SNEGSKA (reference sequence). There are 14 residues in the CDR3. CDR3 sequence reads: CSAGTGTGTHEQYF. In DNA form, the CDR3 reads TGCAGTGCCGGTACCGGGACAGGAACACACGAGCAGTACTTC.

This clonotype was found many times. This chain uses TRBV6-6 with TRBJ1-5; 7 bases are a match to TRBD1. The CDR3 length is 14 residues. Germline CDR1 and CDR2: MNHNY and SVGAGI (reference sequence). V lost 5 bases and J lost 4; bases outside the gene matches: 5. CDR3 bases: TGTGCCAGCAGTCAGACAGGGCCGAATCAGCCCCAGCATTTT. This encodes CASSQTGPNQPQHF.

This clonotype was counted many times. This chain joins TRBV9 and TRBJ2-3; 10 bases are a match to TRBD2. Germline CDR1 reads SGDLS; CDR2 reads YYNGEE. Germline trimming cut 3 bases from V and 5 bases from J; bases unmatched to any gene: 15. The CDR3 length is 18 residues. The DNA of the CDR3 is TGTGCCAGCAGCGCCCCCATATTCACTAGCGGGGAGGGAGATACGCAGTATTTT. Amino acids: CASSAPIFTSGEGDTQYF.

With respect to this clonotype: Mismatch with germline at one junction end may stem from a read error. The chain recombines TRBV28 with TRBJ1-2, with 10 bases aligning to TRBD1. The CDR3 runs to 17 residues. Germline V lookup: CDR1 MDHEN, CDR2 SYDVKM. The CDR3 nucleotides are TGTGCCAGCAGCTTATCCCTGACAGGGGGCTTATTATATGGCTACACCTTC. Translation: CASSLSLTGGLLYGYTF.

Worth noting for this clonotype: A much larger clone sits a single nucleotide away, making a read error possible. This chain links TRBV5-5 with TRBJ1-6; 9 nucleotides line up with TRBD1. This CDR3 is 18 amino acids long. Germline V gene lookup returns CDR1 SGHKS and CDR2 YYEKEE (reference sequence). The trim removed 6 bases at V and 8 bases at J, leaving 18 bases unmatched. CDR3 in DNA: TGTGCCAGCACCCGGTGGCTGGGACAGGGTGGGCCTTATTCACCCCTCCACTTT. Encoded protein: CASTRWLGQGGPYSPLHF.

This clonotype was seen many times. This rearrangement joins TRBV19 to TRBJ1-6, with D maybe TRBD1 (5 bases). Germline CDR1 reads LNHDA; CDR2 reads SQIVND (reference sequence). The CDR3 is 15 amino acids. V was pared by 5 bases and J by 7 bases, with 15 bases between. The CDR3 DNA reads TGTGCCAGTAGTTTCAGGGATTATGACAATTCACCCCTCCACTTT. Protein product: CASSFRDYDNSPLHF. The complete variable domain, with remaining parts taken from reference TRBV19 and TRBJ1-6, reads DGGITQSPKYLFRKEGQNVTLSCEQNLNHDAMYWYRQDPGQGLRLIYYSQIVNDFQKGDIAEGYSVSREKKESFPLTVTSAQKNPTAFYLCASSFRDYDNSPLHFGNGTRLTVT.

Ten or more counts support this clonotype. DNA for the CDR3: TGCAGTGCTATAGCGGGACTCTCCTACGAGCAGTACTTC. This codes for CSAIAGLSYEQYF. The chain recombines TRBV20-1 with TRBJ2-7; 8 nucleotides agree with TRBD2. This CDR3 is built from 13 residues. Germline values: CDR1 DFQATT, CDR2 SNEGSKA (reference sequence). V lost 4 bases to trimming and J lost 0 bases; unmatched junction nucleotides: 2.

This clonotype was recorded many times. CDR3 loop: CASSFGAGGPGDTQYF. The CDR3 region has the DNA TGTGCCAGCAGTTTTGGAGCGGGGGGGCCAGGAGATACGCAGTATTTT. The chain links TRBV12-3 or TRBV12-4 to TRBJ2-3; 10 bases match TRBD2. CDR3 length: 16 amino acids. Trimming removed 3 bases from V and 5 bases from J; junction bases left unmatched: 8.

At least ten counts were recorded for this clonotype. The chain employs TRBV12-3 or TRBV12-4 and TRBJ1-6, with unresolved D. This CDR3 is 14 amino acids long. Trimming pared 2 bases from V and 3 bases from J, leaving 5 bases between. In DNA, the CDR3 is TGTGCCAGCAGTTTAATGAACTATAATTCACCCCTCCACTTT. Protein product: CASSLMNYNSPLHF.

Ten or more counts support this clonotype. V gene TRBV4-3 combines with J gene TRBJ2-6; possible D gene TRBD2, 7 bases. Germline values: CDR1 LGHNA, CDR2 YSLEER. The V end lost 1 base, the J end lost 0 bases, and 22 bases lay between the germline ends. This CDR3 is 21 amino acids long. The CDR3 protein is CASSQGLGRGYPPSGANVLTF. For the CDR3, the DNA is TGCGCCAGCAGCCAAGGGCTGGGGAGGGGGTACCCTCCCTCTGGGGCCAACGTCCTGACTTTC.

Concerning this clonotype: It may be a read error: a sequence one base away is much more abundant. The J gene is TRBJ2-5, the V gene TRBV5-1; 8 bases are shared with TRBD2. CDR1 and CDR2 (germline): SGHRS, YFSETQ. The CDR3 spans 15 residues. V dropped 0 bases and J dropped 5; count of bases not matched to a gene: 6. Here the CDR3 reads CASSLAGGGKETQYF. In DNA, the CDR3 is TGCGCCAGCAGCTTGGCCGGCGGGGGGAAGGAGACCCAGTACTTC.

Only a few counts were recorded for this clonotype. The chain employs TRBV3-1 and TRBJ2-2; 7 bases align to TRBD2. J lost 4 bases, V lost 0 bases, and 8 bases had no gene match. The CDR3 consists of 17 residues. Germline values: CDR1 LGHDT, CDR2 YNNKEL (reference sequence). The DNA of the CDR3 is TGTGCCAGCAGCCAAGAGTTTGGCCCGGGGGGCACCGGGGAGCTGTTTTTT. This codes for CASSQEFGPGGTGELFF.